This T cell receptor beta chain was identified in a study of spatial heterogeneity in lung cancer. Across the whole study: Fewer alpha-chain than beta-chain sequences were consistently detected. Every unique TCR and UMI combination, on average, appeared more than ten times in raw reads.

CDR3 length: 15 amino acids. V was shortened by 6 bases and J by 4 bases, with 18 bases between the two germline ends. Time point meaning: blood at routine non-recurrence follow-up after resection. In each case, whole RNA from tumor, nontumor lung or frozen PBMC was sequenced unsorted. Using its own MiXCR run on the 5' RACE reads, TCRdb lists one record per CDR3 protein. The table shows roughly 46,000 distinct CDR3 sequences, with 12% occurring only once. This clonotype was counted at least ten times. This rearrangement joins TRBV12-3 or TRBV12-4 to TRBJ1-1; D unclear. This receptor was taken from a male donor with early-stage non-small cell lung cancer. The source material was PBMCs, sampled at follow-up. CDR3 residues: CASSSPDEVGTEAFF. As DNA, the CDR3 is TGTGCCAGCAGCTCCCCTGATGAAGTGGGCACTGAAGCTTTCTTT.